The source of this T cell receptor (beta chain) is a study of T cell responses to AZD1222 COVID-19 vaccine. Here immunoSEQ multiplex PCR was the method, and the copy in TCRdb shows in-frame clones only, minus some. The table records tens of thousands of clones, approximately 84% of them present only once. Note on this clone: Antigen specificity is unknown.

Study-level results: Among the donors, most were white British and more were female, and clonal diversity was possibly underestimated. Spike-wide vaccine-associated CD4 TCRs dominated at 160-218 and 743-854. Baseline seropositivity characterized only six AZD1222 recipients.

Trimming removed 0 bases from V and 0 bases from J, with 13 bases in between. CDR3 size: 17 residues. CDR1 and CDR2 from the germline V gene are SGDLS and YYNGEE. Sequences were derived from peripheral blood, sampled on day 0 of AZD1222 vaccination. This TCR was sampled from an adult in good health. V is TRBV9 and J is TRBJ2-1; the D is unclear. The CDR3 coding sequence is TGTGCCAGCAGCGTAGACCAGTCCTCTAGCTCCTACAATGAGCAGTTCTTC. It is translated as CASSVDQSSSSYNEQFF.